This T cell receptor beta chain is drawn from a study of post-analysis software for immune sequencing data. The wider study: Courses of disease covered relapsing-remitting, secondary progressive and progressive-relapsing multiple sclerosis. Findings and caveats of the study: A few TRBV segments occurring more often in patients than controls included TRBV5-6, TRBV5-1 and TRBV20-1. Clustering by F measure revealed strong co-clustering among samples prepared together in one batch.

As regards this clonotype: Its antigen remains unidentified.

Unique molecular identifiers were carried by the TCR beta cDNA libraries. TCRdb reanalysed the PCR reads using MiXCR and keeps one entry per CDR3 protein. The sample records approximately 150,000 distinct CDR3 sequences, 25% to 35% being singletons. V gave up 10 bases and J gave up 3 bases, with 13 bases separating them. The CDR3 loop spans 12 amino acids. CDR1 and CDR2 from the germline V gene are MDHEN and SYDVKM. V and J are TRBV28 and TRBJ2-7; a weak D match, TRBD1 (5 bases). Specimen: blood. This receptor was identified in a girl aged 10 to 17 with multiple sclerosis. CDR3 bases: TGTGCCAACCTGGGGCCTTTCTACGAGCAGTACTTC. This sequence encodes CANLGPFYEQYF.